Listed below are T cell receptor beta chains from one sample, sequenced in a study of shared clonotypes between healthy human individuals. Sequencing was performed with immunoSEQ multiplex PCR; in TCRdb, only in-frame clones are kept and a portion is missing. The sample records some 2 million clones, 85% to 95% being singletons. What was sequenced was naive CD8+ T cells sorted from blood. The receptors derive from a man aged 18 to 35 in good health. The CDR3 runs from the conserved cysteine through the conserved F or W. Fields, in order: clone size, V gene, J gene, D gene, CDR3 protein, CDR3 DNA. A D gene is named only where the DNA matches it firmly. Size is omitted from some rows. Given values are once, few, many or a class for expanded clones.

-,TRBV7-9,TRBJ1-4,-,CASRREDNEKLFF,TGTGCCAGCAGAAGGGAGGACAATGAAAAACTGTTTTTT
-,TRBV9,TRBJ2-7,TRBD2,CASSVESREAPYEQYF,TGTGCCAGCAGCGTAGAGTCCCGGGAGGCCCCATACGAGCAGTACTTC
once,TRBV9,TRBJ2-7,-,CASSPGDQLSYEQYF,TGTGCCAGCAGCCCAGGGGATCAGCTCTCCTACGAGCAGTACTTC
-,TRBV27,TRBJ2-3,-,CASSWGSGATDTQYF,TGTGCCAGCAGCTGGGGCAGCGGAGCCACAGATACGCAGTATTTT
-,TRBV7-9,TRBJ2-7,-,CASSGLQGLSYEQYF,TGTGCCAGCAGCGGACTACAGGGGCTCTCCTACGAGCAGTACTTC
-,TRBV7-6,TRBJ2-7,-,CASSPGTRYEQYF,TGTGCCAGCAGTCCCGGGACAAGGTACGAGCAGTACTTC
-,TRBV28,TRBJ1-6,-,CASSIPGPRGSPLHF,TGTGCCAGCAGTATCCCCGGGCCACGGGGGTCACCCCTCCACTTT
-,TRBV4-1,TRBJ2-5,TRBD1,CASSQPGQAKETQYF,TGCGCCAGCAGCCAGCCGGGACAGGCCAAAGAGACCCAGTACTTC
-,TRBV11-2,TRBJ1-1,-,CASSLGSSEPTEAFF,TGTGCCAGCAGCTTAGGCTCTAGTGAGCCCACTGAAGCTTTCTTT
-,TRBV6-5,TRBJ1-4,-,CASSPPGGEKLFF,TGTGCCAGCAGTCCCCCGGGAGGTGAAAAACTGTTTTTT
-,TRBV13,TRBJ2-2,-,CASNVGATNTGELFF,TGTGCCAGCAACGTGGGAGCCACGAACACCGGGGAGCTGTTTTTT
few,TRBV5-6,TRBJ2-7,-,CASSLGGYEQYF,TGTGCCAGCAGCTTAGGGGGTTACGAGCAGTACTTC
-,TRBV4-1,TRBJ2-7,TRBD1,CASSQVMGQGAYEQYF,TGCGCCAGCAGCCAAGTGATGGGACAGGGGGCCTACGAGCAGTACTTC
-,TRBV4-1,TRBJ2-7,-,CASSQAAIASPYEQYF,TGCGCCAGCAGCCAAGCTGCAATAGCTTCACCCTACGAGCAGTACTTC
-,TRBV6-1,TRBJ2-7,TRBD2,CASSVVAGGSYEQYF,TGTGCCAGCAGTGTTGTAGCGGGAGGGTCCTACGAGCAGTACTTC
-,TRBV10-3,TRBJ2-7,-,CAISEPETTYEQYF,TGTGCCATCAGTGAACCCGAGACCACCTACGAGCAGTACTTC
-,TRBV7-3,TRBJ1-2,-,CASSSLGSAGYTF,TGTGCCAGCAGTTCCCTCGGTAGTGCGGGCTACACCTTC
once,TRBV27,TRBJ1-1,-,CASRGGLGNTEAFF,TGTGCCAGCAGGGGAGGTTTGGGAAACACTGAAGCTTTCTTT
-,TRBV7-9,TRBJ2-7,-,CASSLGGESEGTYEQYF,TGTGCCAGCAGCTTAGGGGGCGAGAGCGAAGGGACCTACGAGCAGTACTTC
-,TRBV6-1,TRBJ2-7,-,CASRFGVGVFEQYF,TGTGCCAGCAGGTTCGGGGTTGGGGTGTTCGAGCAGTACTTC
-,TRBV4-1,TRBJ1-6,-,CASSQSFLSPLHF,TGCGCCAGCAGCCAAAGTTTCCTGTCACCCCTCCACTTT
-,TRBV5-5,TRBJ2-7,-,CASSLEARAGVYSGEQYF,TGTGCCAGCAGCTTAGAAGCGAGGGCAGGCGTTTATTCGGGGGAGCAGTACTTC
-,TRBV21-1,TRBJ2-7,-,CASSKKNDGQREGPEQYF,TGTGCCAGCAGCAAAAAGAACGACGGGCAGCGGGAGGGTCCCGAGCAGTACTTC
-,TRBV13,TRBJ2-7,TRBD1,CASCRTGVHEQYF,TGTGCCAGCTGCAGGACAGGGGTGCACGAGCAGTACTTC
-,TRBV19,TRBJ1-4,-,CASSSDSLNEKLFF,TGTGCCAGTAGTAGCGACAGCCTTAATGAAAAACTGTTTTTT
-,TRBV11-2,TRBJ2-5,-,CASSPRQDWETQYF,TGTGCCAGCAGCCCCAGACAGGACTGGGAGACCCAGTACTTC
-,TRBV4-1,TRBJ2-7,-,CASSQADIPSYEQYF,TGCGCCAGCAGCCAAGCCGACATACCGTCCTACGAGCAGTACTTC